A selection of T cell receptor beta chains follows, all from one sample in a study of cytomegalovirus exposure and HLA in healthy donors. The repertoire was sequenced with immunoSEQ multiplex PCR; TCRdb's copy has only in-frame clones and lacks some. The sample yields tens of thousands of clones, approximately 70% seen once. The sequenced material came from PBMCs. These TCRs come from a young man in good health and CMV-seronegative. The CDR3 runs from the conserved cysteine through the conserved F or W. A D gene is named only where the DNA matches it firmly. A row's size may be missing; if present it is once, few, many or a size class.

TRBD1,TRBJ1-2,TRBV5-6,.,CASSRGTGGYYGYTF,TGTGCCAGCTCACGAGGGACAGGGGGTTACTATGGCTACACCTTC
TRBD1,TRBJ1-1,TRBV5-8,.,CASSRRTGRVTEAFF,TGTGCCAGCTCTAGGAGGACAGGGCGAGTGACTGAAGCTTTCTTT
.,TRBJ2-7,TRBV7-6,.,CASSLRSYEQYF,TGTGCCAGCAGCTTGAGATCCTACGAGCAGTACTTC
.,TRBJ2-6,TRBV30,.,CAWRRSGSGANVLTF,TGTGCCTGGAGGAGGTCGGGCTCTGGGGCCAACGTCCTGACTTTC
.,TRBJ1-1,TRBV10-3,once,CAISESPRGPHTEAFF,TGTGCCATCAGTGAGTCCCCCAGGGGCCCGCACACTGAAGCTTTCTTT
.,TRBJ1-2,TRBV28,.,CASSLNPLSAIYGYTF,TGTGCCAGCAGCCTGAATCCTCTCAGCGCTATCTATGGCTACACCTTC
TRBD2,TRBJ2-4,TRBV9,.,CASSGGGDLAKNIQYF,TGTGCCAGCAGCGGCGGGGGGGACCTAGCCAAAAACATTCAGTACTTC
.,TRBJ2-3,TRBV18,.,CASSPRIGTAGDTQYF,TGTGCCAGCTCACCACGGATCGGGACGGCGGGGGATACGCAGTATTTT
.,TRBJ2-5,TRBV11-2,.,CASSRSEKETQYF,TGTGCCAGCAGTCGTAGCGAGAAAGAGACCCAGTACTTC
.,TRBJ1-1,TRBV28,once,CAGSLTLGGATAEAFF,TGTGCCGGCAGCCTTACGTTAGGGGGGGCGACGGCTGAAGCTTTCTTT
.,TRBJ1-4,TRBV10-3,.,CATTSGTNEKLFF,TGTGCCACCACCTCGGGGACTAATGAAAAGCTGTTTTTT
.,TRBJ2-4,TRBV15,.,CATSSGGATAKNIQYF,TGTGCCACCAGCAGCGGTGGTGCCACCGCCAAAAACATTCAGTACTTC
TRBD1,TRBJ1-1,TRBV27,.,CASSLTGDNTEAFF,TGTGCCAGCAGTCTTACAGGGGACAACACTGAAGCTTTCTTT
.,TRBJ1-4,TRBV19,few,CASKLTGQVEKLFF,TGTGCCAGTAAACTGACAGGTCAGGTTGAAAAACTGTTTTTT
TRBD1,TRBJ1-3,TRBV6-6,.,CASSYSGQGGNTIYF,TGTGCCAGCAGTTACTCGGGACAGGGCGGGAACACCATATATTTT
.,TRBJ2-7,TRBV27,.,CASSIIGGDNEQYF,TGTGCCAGCAGTATTATAGGGGGGGATAACGAGCAGTACTTC
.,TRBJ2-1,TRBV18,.,CASSPQLAGRYRGEQFF,TGTGCCAGCTCACCACAGTTGGCGGGAAGGTATAGGGGTGAGCAGTTCTTC
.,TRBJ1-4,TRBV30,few,CAWSVTGGAEKLFF,TGTGCCTGGAGTGTGACGGGGGGGGCGGAAAAACTGTTTTTT
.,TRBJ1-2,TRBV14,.,CASSPSGLRGYTF,TGTGCCAGCAGCCCATCGGGACTGCGCGGCTACACCTTC
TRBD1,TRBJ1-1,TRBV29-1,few,CSVNDREVEAFF,TGCAGCGTAAACGACAGGGAAGTTGAAGCTTTCTTT
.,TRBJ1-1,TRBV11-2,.,CASSLLNGATNTEAFF,TGTGCCAGCAGCTTACTGAATGGGGCAACGAACACTGAAGCTTTCTTT
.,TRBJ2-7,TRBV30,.,CAWSVGTPPYEQYF,TGTGCCTGGAGCGTTGGGACTCCGCCCTACGAGCAGTACTTC
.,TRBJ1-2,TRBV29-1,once,CSVGQLDYGYTF,TGCAGCGTTGGACAGCTGGACTATGGCTACACCTTC
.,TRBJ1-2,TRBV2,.,CASRLVQGDGYTF,TGTGCCAGCAGGCTCGTCCAGGGCGATGGCTACACCTTC
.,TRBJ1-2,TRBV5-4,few,CASSPASGGYTF,TGTGCCAGCAGCCCGGCTTCCGGGGGCTACACCTTC
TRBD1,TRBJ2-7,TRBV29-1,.,CSVLKTGDEQYF,TGCAGCGTTTTGAAGACAGGGGACGAGCAGTACTTC
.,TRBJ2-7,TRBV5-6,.,CVSSYWELLSYEQYF,TGTGTCAGCAGCTACTGGGAGCTGCTCTCCTACGAGCAGTACTTC
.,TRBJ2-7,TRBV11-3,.,CASSLDRSSYEQYF,TGTGCCAGCAGCTTAGACAGAAGCTCCTACGAGCAGTACTTC
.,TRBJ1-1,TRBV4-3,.,CASSQDQGTEAFF,TGCGCCAGCAGCCAAGATCAGGGGACTGAAGCTTTCTTT
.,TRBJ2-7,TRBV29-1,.,CSVLHHDYEQYF,TGCAGCGTCTTACACCATGACTACGAGCAGTACTTC
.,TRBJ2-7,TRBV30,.,CALGISSYEQYF,TGTGCCCTGGGCATCTCCTCCTACGAGCAGTACTTC
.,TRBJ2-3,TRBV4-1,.,CASSQGAITDTQYF,TGCGCCAGCAGCCAAGGGGCGATCACAGATACGCAGTATTTT
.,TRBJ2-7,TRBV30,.,CAWSVAGSYEQYF,TGTGCCTGGAGTGTAGCCGGGTCGTACGAGCAGTACTTC
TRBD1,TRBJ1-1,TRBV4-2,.,CASSLGETGIGTEAFF,TGTGCCAGCAGCCTAGGGGAGACAGGGATCGGCACTGAAGCTTTCTTT
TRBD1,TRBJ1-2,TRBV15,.,CATSRGTGTGNYGYTF,TGTGCCACCAGCAGAGGAACCGGGACAGGGAACTATGGCTACACCTTC